The source of this T cell receptor (beta chain) is a study of shared clonotypes between healthy human individuals. Overall study: For every donor, three CD4 naive, three CD4 memory, two CD8 naive and one CD8 memory plates were used.

Adult donors, all healthy and HIV-negative, had no recent acute infections or vaccinations. Generated by immunoSEQ multiplex PCR, the TCRdb table keeps only in-frame clones and is missing some. The data show some 1.5 million clones, roughly 96% seen once. This CDR3 is 14 amino acids long. V was pared by 3 bases and J by 3 bases, with 4 bases of the junction left unmatched. Germline V gene lookup returns CDR1 SGHDT and CDR2 YYEEEE. Worth noting for this clone: The antigen is not known.

Study outcomes and limitations: Against clonotypes common to all four donors, non-shared ones had lower generation probabilities.

The chain employs TRBV5-6 and TRBJ2-7; the match to TRBD2 covers 9 bases. Sequences were obtained from naive CD4+ T cells sorted from blood. Subset defined: CD45RA+ positively selected. The source is a man aged 25 to 45 in good health. CDR3 DNA: TGTGCCAGCAGCTCGGGACTAGCTTACTACGAGCAGTACTTC. As protein: CASSSGLAYYEQYF.